This TCR beta chain appears in the sequencing data of a study of read filtering for tumor transcriptome and immune sequencing. V dropped 2 bases and J dropped 5; count of bases not matched to a gene: 7. Per germline, CDR1 SGHDN and CDR2 FVKESK. The CDR3 has 16 amino acids. The library was built from about 370 ng RNA with molecular barcoded adaptors for alpha/delta and beta/gamma chains. From the reads, TCRdb called clonotypes with MiXCR, one entry per CDR3 protein. The sample holds roughly 69,000 distinct CDR3 sequences, approximately 14% seen once. The sequence was collected from a donor at least 40 years old with multiple myeloma. The V gene is TRBV14, the J gene TRBJ2-2, with TRBD1 matching 8 bases. The source material was a population of CD138-negative cells sorted from bone marrow. The CDR3 region is CASSQKDRARTGELFF. CDR3 in DNA: TGTGCCAGCAGCCAAAAGGACAGGGCCCGGACCGGGGAGCTGTTTTTT.